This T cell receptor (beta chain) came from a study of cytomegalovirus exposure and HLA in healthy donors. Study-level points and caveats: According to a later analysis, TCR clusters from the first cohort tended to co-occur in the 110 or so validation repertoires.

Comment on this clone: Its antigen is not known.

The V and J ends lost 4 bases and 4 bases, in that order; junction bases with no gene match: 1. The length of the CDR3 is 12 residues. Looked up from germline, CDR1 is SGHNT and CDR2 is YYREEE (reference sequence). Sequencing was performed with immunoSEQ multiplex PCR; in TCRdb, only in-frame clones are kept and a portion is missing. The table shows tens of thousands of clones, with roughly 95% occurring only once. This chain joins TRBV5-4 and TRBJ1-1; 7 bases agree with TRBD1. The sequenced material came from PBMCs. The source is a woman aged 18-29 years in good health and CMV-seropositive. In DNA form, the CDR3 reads TGTGCCAGCAGCCCAGGGGGCACTGAAGCTTTCTTT. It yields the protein CASSPGGTEAFF.